These T cell receptor beta chains were read from a single sample in a study of shared T cell receptors in the human thymus. The protocol was immunoSEQ multiplex PCR, while the TCRdb copy is restricted to in-frame clones and leaves out a portion. The table lists about 730,000 clones, approximately 85% of them singletons. Another study also made use of these data, one on human thymus T cells.

The sequenced material came from thymocytes. The receptors were sampled from a girl in the first two years of life with a congenital heart defect. CDR3s leave out the opening cysteine and the closing phenylalanine or tryptophan. Fields, in order: J gene, V gene, CDR3 protein.

TRBJ1-1	TRBV25-1	ASSESLATGDTEAF
TRBJ1-2	TRBV30	AWISLDGYT
TRBJ1-2	TRBV6-5	ASRQTATYGYT
TRBJ1-1	TRBV19	ASSPGQKDTEAF
TRBJ2-1	TRBV5-6	ASSPRDKTNEQF
TRBJ2-7	TRBV5-8	ASSLGPGQGEVEQY
TRBJ2-7	TRBV5-1	ASSFPGQVFEQY
TRBJ2-7	TRBV7-2	ASSLALGPGDSIYEQY
TRBJ2-7	TRBV6-5	ASGSSSRTYEQY
TRBJ2-3	TRBV5-1	ASSGSGDHTDTQY
TRBJ2-3	TRBV7-2	ASSFPGGDTQY
TRBJ2-3	TRBV6-5	ASSYRTSGGVQY
TRBJ1-4	TRBV5-1	ASSLYLPGQGRNEKLF
TRBJ1-1	TRBV14	ASSQDGIDRAITEAF
TRBJ2-5	TRBV11-2	ASRGHAWGRETQY